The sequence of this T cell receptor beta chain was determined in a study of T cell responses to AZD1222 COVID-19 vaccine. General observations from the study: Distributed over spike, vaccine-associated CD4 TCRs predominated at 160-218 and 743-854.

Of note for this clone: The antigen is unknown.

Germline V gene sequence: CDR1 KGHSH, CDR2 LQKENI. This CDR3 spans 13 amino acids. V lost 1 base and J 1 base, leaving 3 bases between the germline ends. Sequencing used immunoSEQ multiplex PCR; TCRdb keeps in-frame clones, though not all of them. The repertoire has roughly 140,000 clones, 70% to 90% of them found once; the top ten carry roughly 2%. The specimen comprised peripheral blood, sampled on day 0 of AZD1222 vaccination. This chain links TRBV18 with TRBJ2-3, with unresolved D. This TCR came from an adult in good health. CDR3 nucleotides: TGTGCCAGCTCACCACGCCGCACAGATACGCAGTATTTT. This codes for CASSPRRTDTQYF.